Following are 25 T cell receptor beta chains from one sample sequenced in a study of T cell responses to AZD1222 COVID-19 vaccine. Assay: immunoSEQ multiplex PCR; the TCRdb copy retains only in-frame clones and omits some. Of about 220,000 clones in the sample, about 93% were seen once. The material sequenced was peripheral blood, taken on day 0 of MenACWY control vaccination. The receptors were sampled from an adult in good health.

This rearrangement joins TRBV5-1 to TRBJ1-4; D uncertain. The length of the CDR3 is 17 residues. The V end lost 2 bases, the J end lost 1 base, and 15 bases lay between the germline ends. The germline V gene has CDR1 SGHRS and CDR2 YFSETQ. The CDR3 protein is CASSFGKSTQTNEKLFF. The CDR3 DNA follows: TGCGCCAGCAGCTTCGGGAAGAGCACCCAAACTAATGAAAAACTGTTTTTT.

The rearrangement links TRBV10-3 to TRBJ1-1, with unresolved D. The CDR3 sequence is 17 residues long. Trimming shortened V by 4 bases and J by 2 bases, and 20 bases separated the two germline ends. The V gene's germline CDR1 is ENHRY and CDR2 SYGVKD. The CDR3 coding sequence is TGTGCCATCAGTGGCGGTTTGGGCCAAGGTGGTAACACTGAAGCTTTCTTT. Protein sequence: CAISGGLGQGGNTEAFF.

This chain uses TRBV18 with TRBJ2-7; 7 bases are shared with TRBD1. This CDR3 spans 14 amino acids. The germline gives CDR1 KGHSH, CDR2 LQKENI. V shed 3 bases, J shed 4 bases, and the junction held 6 bases outside the gene matches. CDR3 in DNA: TGTGCCAGCTCACCGAGGACAGGTGAATACGAGCAGTACTTC. The encoded protein is CASSPRTGEYEQYF.

The chain joins TRBV4-2 to TRBJ1-2; perhaps TRBD1 as D (6 bases). Germline values: CDR1 LGHNA, CDR2 YNFKEQ. The germline V and J ends were trimmed by 4 bases and 10 bases, with 19 bases remaining between them. This CDR3 contains 14 residues. For the CDR3, the DNA is TGTGCCAGCAGCCTGGACGACAGGTCCCTGTTCTACACCTTC. Its translation is CASSLDDRSLFYTF.

The chain links TRBV5-1 to TRBJ1-3, with D hard to call. The V gene's germline CDR1 is SGHRS and CDR2 YFSETQ. V dropped 0 bases and J dropped 0 bases, with 10 bases sitting between them. This CDR3 has 16 residues. The CDR3 loop is CASSLDGVGSGNTIYF. The DNA of the CDR3 is TGCGCCAGCAGCTTGGATGGGGTAGGCTCTGGAAACACCATATATTTT.

This sequence joins TRBV27 and TRBJ2-7; 11 bases fit TRBD2. Losses at the gene ends were 4 bases for V and 3 bases for J; bases not matched to a gene: 11. The V gene's germline CDR1 is MNHEY and CDR2 SMNVEV (reference sequence). The CDR3 is 17 residues long. The CDR3 region has the DNA TGTGCCAGCAGTTCCGGACTAGCGGGTCCTGGCGTCTACGAGCAGTACTTC. Translated, it gives CASSSGLAGPGVYEQYF.

Comments on this clone: Additional DNA sequences in this sample encode the identical CDR3. The chain links TRBV30 to TRBJ2-7; D is undetermined. The germline V gene encodes CDR1 GTSNPN and CDR2 SVGIG (reference sequence). Trimming left V 0 bases short and J 3 bases short, with 6 bases between. The CDR3 runs to 12 residues. This CDR3 is CAWSVQGYEQYF. The CDR3 coding sequence is TGTGCCTGGAGTGTACAAGGCTACGAGCAGTACTTC.

The genes are TRBV4-1 and TRBJ1-2; 7 bases align to TRBD1. V dropped 3 bases and J dropped 8; count of bases not matched to a gene: 9. This CDR3 has 14 amino acids. Germline CDR1 reads MGHRA; CDR2 reads YSYEKL. CDR3 nucleotide sequence: TGCGCCAGCAGCCAGCCCCGGGACAGACCGGGCTACACCTTC. Protein product: CASSQPRDRPGYTF.

The V gene is TRBV2, the J gene TRBJ2-7; D unclear. Germline V gene data show CDR1 as SNHLY and CDR2 as FYNNEI. V was trimmed by 2 bases and J by 5 bases, leaving 4 bases between them. The CDR3 runs to 11 residues. The CDR3, as DNA: TGTGCCAGCAGTGAACTACACGAGCAGTACTTC. Its protein product is CASSELHEQYF.

The V call is TRBV5-1, the J call TRBJ1-1; 8 bases agree with TRBD1. V shed 3 bases and J 5 bases; nucleotides not matched to a gene: 9. Germline CDR1 SGHRS, CDR2 YFSETQ. The CDR3 is 15 amino acids. Written as DNA, the CDR3 is TGCGCCAGCAGCTCAAAACCAGGGGGCAATACTGAAGCTTTCTTT. Amino acid sequence: CASSSKPGGNTEAFF. The complete variable domain, with remaining parts taken from reference TRBV5-1 and TRBJ1-1, reads KAGVTQTPRYLIKTRGQQVTLSCSPISGHRSVSWYQQTPGQGLQFLFEYFSETQRNKGNFPGRFSGRQFSNSRSEMNVSTLELGDSALYLCASSSKPGGNTEAFFGQGTRLTVV.

The CDR3 coding sequence is TGCGCCAGCAGCTTCCAGGGGGAAGGTGAAAAACTGTTTTTT. It specifies CASSFQGEGEKLFF. V is TRBV5-1 and J is TRBJ1-4; 7 nucleotides align to TRBD1. Germline V gives CDR1 SGHRS, CDR2 YFSETQ. V lost 2 bases, J lost 7 bases, and 5 bases stayed unmatched. This CDR3 comprises 14 residues.

The genes are TRBV5-4 and TRBJ1-1; 9 nucleotides match TRBD1. J was trimmed by 8 bases and V by 3 bases; bases with no gene match: 2. This CDR3 contains 12 residues. CDR1 is SGHNT, CDR2 YYREEE, per germline (reference sequence). CDR3 bases: TGTGCCAGCAGCTCACAGGGGGCGGAAGCTTTCTTT. It codes for CASSSQGAEAFF.

The table lists this clone with a few counts. The V call is TRBV6-5, the J call TRBJ1-4; TRBD1 is a possible D gene (6 bases). V lost 6 bases, J lost 0 bases, and 8 bases lay in between. CDR3 length equals 14 residues. Germline CDR1 and CDR2: MNHEY and SVGAGI. CDR3 in amino acids: CASSRQATNEKLFF. The CDR3 coding sequence is TGTGCCAGCAGCAGACAGGCAACTAATGAAAAACTGTTTTTT.

The chain is built from TRBV18 and TRBJ2-3; D is possibly TRBD1 or TRBD2 (6 bases each). The CDR3 runs to 14 residues. Germline loops: CDR1 KGHSH, CDR2 LQKENI. Between the trimmed V and J ends, which lost 4 bases and 3 bases, there was a span of 11 bases. CDR3 bases: TGTGCCAGCTCACGGGGGGCCGGGACAGATACGCAGTATTTT. Its protein product is CASSRGAGTDTQYF.

The CDR3 is CASSAGTGGADGYTF. The CDR3 DNA is TGTGCCAGCAGTGCAGGGACAGGGGGGGCTGATGGCTACACCTTC. J is TRBJ1-2 and V is TRBV2, with 11 bases that match TRBD1. CDR1 and CDR2 (germline): SNHLY, FYNNEI. The CDR3 contains 15 residues. With V trimmed by 4 bases and J by 6 bases, 7 bases remained unmatched.

The CDR3 DNA is TGTGCCAGCAGCATAGGTACTACCTACAATGAGCAGTTCTTC. Residues: CASSIGTTYNEQFF. This chain links TRBV7-9 with TRBJ2-1; D gene uncertain. The CDR3 covers 14 residues. Trimming took 5 bases from V and 2 from J, leaving 10 bases between them. Per germline, CDR1 SEHNR and CDR2 FQNEAQ (reference sequence).

The rearrangement links TRBV7-3 to TRBJ2-1; 10 bases line up with TRBD2. CDR1 SGHTA and CDR2 FQGTGA come from the germline V gene. The CDR3 contains 15 residues. The ends lost 1 base at V and 6 bases at J; junction bases unmatched: 3. CDR3 amino acids: CASSLRGTSANEQFF. CDR3 coding DNA: TGTGCCAGCAGCTTAAGGGGGACTAGCGCCAATGAGCAGTTCTTC.

The rearrangement joins TRBV6-5 to TRBJ1-1; no clear D gene. Trimming pared 5 bases from V and 5 bases from J, leaving 9 bases between. Germline CDR1 reads MNHEY; CDR2 reads SVGAGI. The CDR3 consists of 12 residues. The CDR3 sequence is CASSLPGTEAFF. CDR3 bases: TGTGCCAGCAGTCTCCCCGGGACTGAAGCTTTCTTT.

The V gene is TRBV5-6, the J gene TRBJ2-3; 7 nucleotides align to TRBD1. CDR1 SGHDT and CDR2 YYEEEE come from the germline V gene. V lost 4 bases and J lost 2; bases outside the gene matches: 7. The CDR3 totals 15 residues. CDR3 DNA: TGTGCCAGCAGCACACCGGGACAGACCACAGATACGCAGTATTTT. It is translated as CASSTPGQTTDTQYF. The full variable domain, rest sourced from reference TRBV5-6 and TRBJ2-3, is DAGVTQSPTHLIKTRGQQVTLRCSPKSGHDTVSWYQQALGQGPQFIFQYYEEEERQRGNFPDRFSGHQFPNYSSELNVNALLLGDSALYLCASSTPGQTTDTQYFGPGTRLTVL.

J is TRBJ2-7 and V is TRBV30; D may be TRBD1 or TRBD2 (5 bases each). V shed 2 bases and J shed 2 bases, with 16 bases lying between them. Germline loops: CDR1 GTSNPN, CDR2 SVGIG (reference sequence). The CDR3 is made up of 15 amino acids. CDR3 loop: CAWSPLGELTYEQYF. As DNA, the CDR3 is TGTGCCTGGAGTCCACTAGGGGAGTTAACCTACGAGCAGTACTTC.

The J gene is TRBJ1-5, the V gene TRBV7-9; tentative D call: TRBD1 (5 bases). The V gene lost 1 base and the J gene lost 6 bases, with 10 bases spanning the gap. Germline V gene lookup returns CDR1 SEHNR and CDR2 FQNEAQ (reference sequence). CDR3 length: 14 amino acids. CDR3 nucleotide sequence: TGTGCCAGCAGCTTAGAAACGGGGGTTCAGCCCCAGCATTTT. It translates to CASSLETGVQPQHF.

The CDR3 DNA reads as TGTGCCAGTAGTGGATCGGACCTGGGGCAGCCCCAGCATTTT. Protein: CASSGSDLGQPQHF. The rearrangement joins TRBV19 to TRBJ1-5; D is ambiguous. Trimming stripped 5 bases from V and 7 bases from J, with 15 bases between. Germline V gene data show CDR1 as LNHDA and CDR2 as SQIVND (reference sequence). CDR3 length: 14 residues.

The chain carries TRBV2 and TRBJ2-2; D is possibly TRBD2 (6 bases). This CDR3 is built from 14 residues. Trimming pared 4 bases from V and 4 bases from J, leaving 10 bases between. Germline V gene lookup returns CDR1 SNHLY and CDR2 FYNNEI. The CDR3 reads CASSVSGSTGELFF. The CDR3 DNA is TGTGCCAGCAGTGTGTCCGGGAGCACCGGGGAGCTGTTTTTT.

The CDR3 sequence: CASSQYNSPLHF. The CDR3 nucleotides are TGCGCCAGCAGCCAATACAATTCACCCCTCCACTTT. The gene calls are TRBV5-1 and TRBJ1-6; D call uncertain. The V end was cut by 4 bases, the J end by 7 bases, with 6 bases between. The germline V gene encodes CDR1 SGHRS and CDR2 YFSETQ. This CDR3 region has 12 residues.

The DNA for the CDR3 is TGTGCCAGTAGCCCGCTAGGGGAGGGGGAACATCAGCCCCAGCATTTT. Its protein product is CASSPLGEGEHQPQHF. The chain employs TRBV19 and TRBJ1-5; the D gene is possibly TRBD1 (6 bases). CDR1 LNHDA and CDR2 SQIVND come from the germline V gene (reference sequence). The CDR3 extends over 16 amino acids. The V end lost 6 bases, the J end lost 5 bases, and 20 bases lay between the germline ends.